This paragraph reports one T cell receptor (beta chain). Its matching antigen is unknown. The CDR3 end shows no conserved phenylalanine or tryptophan, and so a read error is likely. V lost 1 base to trimming and J lost 3 bases, with 16 bases between them. Germline V lookup: CDR1 MGHRA, CDR2 YSYEKL. The CDR3 spans 16 residues. This record comes from a study of cytomegalovirus exposure and HLA in healthy donors. Overall study findings and caveats: A later analysis found that most CMV-associated TCR beta chains appeared HLA-restricted.

Vbeta (60) and Jbeta (13) primers were used in the PCR. Assay used: immunoSEQ multiplex PCR; TCRdb lists only in-frame clones, some missing. The sample lists 110,000 to 150,000 clones; around four fifths were seen once. This receptor was identified in a female donor in good health and CMV-seronegative. The rearrangement joins TRBV4-1 to TRBJ2-7; D is possibly TRBD2 (6 bases). The sequencing input was PBMCs. CDR3 protein: CASSQVGGLNYYEQYS. The CDR3 nucleotides are TGCGCCAGCAGCCAAGTCGGGGGTTTAAACTACTACGAGCAGTACTCC.